One sample yielded the 31 T cell receptor beta chains listed below, sequenced in a study of T cells after yellow fever vaccination. TCRdb ran MiXCR on the 5' RACE reads and lists one entry per CDR3 protein. Of fewer than 400,000 distinct CDR3 sequences listed, around 10% were seen once; the top ten hold approximately 3%. The sequencing used CD4+ T cells sorted from PBMCs, collected 45 days after the yellow fever booster vaccination. These receptors all stem from a man younger than 35 who received the YFV17D yellow fever vaccine.

This clonotype appeared a few times. The V call is TRBV20-1, the J call TRBJ1-4, with D unresolved. CDR1 and CDR2 from the germline V gene are DFQATT and SNEGSKA (reference sequence). The CDR3 has 15 residues. Trimming removed 0 bases at V and 4 bases at J, with 12 bases between. The CDR3 sequence: CSARDPWTDNEKLFF. CDR3 DNA sequence: TGCAGTGCTAGAGATCCGTGGACGGATAATGAAAAACTGTTTTTT.

This chain links TRBV20-1 with TRBJ1-6; D is perhaps TRBD1 (6 bases). Germline loops: CDR1 DFQATT, CDR2 SNEGSKA (reference sequence). The CDR3 is made up of 13 amino acids. Trimming pared 6 bases from V and 6 bases from J, leaving 12 bases between. The CDR3 coding sequence is TGCAGTGCCGCGTGGACAGTTAATTCACCCCTCCACTTT. The encoded protein is CSAAWTVNSPLHF.

This clonotype was found a few times. V and J are TRBV5-1 and TRBJ2-1; no clear D. Trimming took 5 bases from V and 3 from J, leaving 9 bases between them. CDR3 length: 13 amino acids. Per the germline V gene, CDR1 is SGHRS and CDR2 is YFSETQ. CDR3 coding DNA: TGCGCCAGCAGATATTGGGACTACAATGAGCAGTTCTTC. It encodes CASRYWDYNEQFF. Complete variable domain (other parts from reference TRBV5-1 and TRBJ2-1): KAGVTQTPRYLIKTRGQQVTLSCSPISGHRSVSWYQQTPGQGLQFLFEYFSETQRNKGNFPGRFSGRQFSNSRSEMNVSTLELGDSALYLCASRYWDYNEQFFGPGTRLTVL.

This clonotype appeared a few times. V usage is TRBV7-2 and J usage is TRBJ2-1; 8 bases line up with TRBD1. The V gene's germline CDR1 is SGHTA and CDR2 FQGNSA. This CDR3 contains 14 residues. With V trimmed by 7 bases and J by 6 bases, 8 bases remained unmatched. CDR3 DNA sequence: TGTGCCAGCACCCGGACAGGGATTCTCAATGAGCAGTTCTTC. This translates into CASTRTGILNEQFF.

This clonotype was seen more than once but under ten times. The chain's CDR3 is CASNGGDSTDTQYF. As DNA, the CDR3 is TGTGCCAGCAACGGGGGGGACAGCACAGATACGCAGTATTTT. J is TRBJ2-3 and V is TRBV28, with 8 bases identical to TRBD2. With 7 bases clipped from V and 0 bases from J, the junction kept 3 bases outside the gene matches. Per the germline V gene, CDR1 is MDHEN and CDR2 is SYDVKM. CDR3 length: 14 residues. The variable domain in full, with the rest retrieved from reference TRBV28 and TRBJ2-3, is DVKVTQSSRYLVKRTGEKVFLECVQDMDHENMFWYRQDPGLGLRLIYFSYDVKMKEKGDIPEGYSVSREKKERFSLILESASTNQTSMYLCASNGGDSTDTQYFGPGTRLTVL.

This clonotype has a count of ten or more. The chain uses TRBV7-2 and TRBJ2-2, with D possibly matching TRBD1 (5 bases). Trimming took 5 bases from V and 2 from J, leaving 9 bases between them. Per the germline V gene, CDR1 is SGHTA and CDR2 is FQGNSA. This CDR3 comprises 14 residues. The CDR3, as DNA: TGTGCCAGCAGCCCTCAGGGAAACACCGGGGAGCTGTTTTTT. Protein sequence: CASSPQGNTGELFF.

This chain joins TRBV12-3 or TRBV12-4 and TRBJ2-7; D might be TRBD1 or TRBD2, each matching 5 bases. CDR3 length: 14 residues. V lost 3 bases and J lost 2, with 11 bases in between. CDR3 in DNA: TGTGCCAGCAGTTTTGTGGGGGAGCCCTACGAGCAGTACTTC. It specifies CASSFVGEPYEQYF.

The CDR3 loop is CASRLGLAGLGEQYV. Written as DNA, the CDR3 is TGTGCCAGCAGGCTTGGACTAGCGGGGTTAGGCGAGCAGTACGTC. This chain links TRBV6-6 with TRBJ2-7; 12 bases align to TRBD2. There are 15 residues in the CDR3. J was trimmed by 6 bases and V by 6 bases; bases with no gene match: 9. The germline V gene encodes CDR1 MNHNY and CDR2 SVGAGI (reference sequence).

This clonotype was detected a few times. V gene TRBV7-8 combines with J gene TRBJ1-2; D uncertain. This CDR3 spans 14 amino acids. Trimming shortened V by 1 base and J by 4 bases, and 10 bases separated the two germline ends. Germline CDR1 is SGHVS and CDR2 is FQNEAQ. DNA of the CDR3: TGTGCCAGCAGCTTAGGTCCGGAATTCTATGGCTACACCTTC. It translates to CASSLGPEFYGYTF.

J is TRBJ2-3 and V is TRBV6-2 or TRBV6-3; the D gene is possibly TRBD2 (5 bases). The germline CDR1 and CDR2 sequences are MNHEY and SVGEGT. Trimming removed 2 bases from V and 9 bases from J, with 24 bases in between. The CDR3 consists of 17 residues. The CDR3 protein is CASSYASRVSWDDTQYF. CDR3 nucleotide sequence: TGTGCCAGCAGTTACGCCTCGCGGGTTTCTTGGGATGACACGCAGTATTTT.

The V gene is TRBV12-3 or TRBV12-4, the J gene TRBJ1-6; D perhaps matches TRBD1 (5 bases). V lost 3 bases to trimming and J lost 13 bases, with 13 bases between them. The CDR3 is made up of 13 amino acids. CDR3 bases: TGTGCCAGCAGTTTGGGGCGGGCATCGCCCCTCCACTTT. This encodes CASSLGRASPLHF.

The chain has TRBV6-1 and TRBJ2-6; maybe TRBD1 (5 bases). The CDR3 totals 15 residues. CDR1 is MNHNS, CDR2 SASEGT, per germline. V lost 4 bases and J 0 bases, leaving 7 bases between the germline ends. The CDR3 is CASSGQSSGANVLTF. In DNA, the CDR3 is TGTGCCAGCAGTGGACAGAGCTCTGGGGCCAACGTCCTGACTTTC.

The sample holds many counts of this clonotype. The rearrangement uses TRBV5-1 and TRBJ1-1; 7 nucleotides agree with TRBD1. The CDR3 runs 15 residues. The ends lost 0 bases at V and 4 bases at J; junction bases unmatched: 6. Germline-derived CDR1 and CDR2 are SGHRS and YFSETQ. The CDR3 bases are TGCGCCAGCAGCTTGGGCGCCCCAGGGGGCACTGAAGCTTTCTTT. This translates into CASSLGAPGGTEAFF.

This clonotype was seen more than once but under ten times. CDR3 amino acids: CASSYRRVDEGTEAFF. The CDR3 DNA is TGTGCCAGCAGTTATCGACGGGTTGACGAGGGCACTGAAGCTTTCTTT. V usage is TRBV6-5 and J usage is TRBJ1-1; D remains unclear. The V gene lost 3 bases and the J gene lost 4 bases, with 18 bases spanning the gap. Germline V gene data show CDR1 as MNHEY and CDR2 as SVGAGI. This CDR3 contains 16 residues.

The chain uses TRBV10-3 and TRBJ1-3; TRBD1 matches 10 bases. V lost 3 bases to trimming and J lost 2 bases; unmatched junction nucleotides: 7. The CDR3 is 17 amino acids. Germline lookup yields CDR1 ENHRY and CDR2 SYGVKD. The CDR3 sequence is CAISDLRDRGTGNTIYF. CDR3 nucleotides: TGTGCCATCAGTGACCTCCGGGACAGGGGTACTGGAAACACCATATATTTT.

This clonotype was counted a few times. The V call is TRBV4-2, the J call TRBJ2-7; D is ambiguous. Trimming removed 0 bases from V and 5 bases from J, with 11 bases in between. Germline V gene sequence: CDR1 LGHNA, CDR2 YNFKEQ. This CDR3 comprises 14 residues. The CDR3 reads CASSQDVAGHEQYF. The DNA of the CDR3 is TGTGCCAGCAGCCAAGACGTGGCAGGCCACGAGCAGTACTTC.

Worth noting for this clonotype: A much larger clone differs by one base, so this may be a read error. This chain connects TRBV2 to TRBJ1-5; 9 bases map to TRBD1. Trimming removed 5 bases from V and 2 bases from J; junction bases left unmatched: 1. Germline V gene data show CDR1 as SNHLY and CDR2 as FYNNEI. The CDR3 consists of 14 residues. CDR3 amino acids: CASSWTGGNQPQHF. DNA for the CDR3: TGTGCCAGCAGTTGGACAGGGGGCAATCAGCCCCAGCATTTT.

This clonotype was counted between two and nine times. This chain links TRBV12-3 or TRBV12-4 with TRBJ2-2, with 8 bases lining up with TRBD1. The CDR3 contains 16 residues. V trimming: 6 bases; J trimming: 0 bases; junction bases outside the gene matches: 6. The DNA of the CDR3 is TGTGCCAGCAGAAGACAGGGGAACGCGAACACCGGGGAGCTGTTTTTT. It encodes CASRRQGNANTGELFF.

The rearrangement links TRBV24-1 to TRBJ2-3; possible D gene TRBD1, 6 bases. There are 17 residues in the CDR3. V gave up 4 bases and J gave up 6 bases, with 22 bases separating them. Germline V lookup: CDR1 KGHDR, CDR2 SFDVKD. The CDR3 reads CATSDPKQGQGWDTQYF. The CDR3 DNA reads as TGTGCCACCAGTGACCCCAAACAGGGTCAGGGTTGGGATACGCAGTATTTT.

CDR3 in DNA: TGTGCCAGCACCTATGACGCGGGGGACCAAGAGACCCAGTACTTC. Translated: CASTYDAGDQETQYF. The chain couples TRBV6-1 to TRBJ2-5, with TRBD2 identical over 7 bases. Germline CDR1 is MNHNS and CDR2 is SASEGT. V lost 7 bases, J lost 0 bases, and 8 bases stayed unmatched. The CDR3 loop spans 15 amino acids.

This clonotype was observed at least ten times. The chain couples TRBV5-6 to TRBJ2-3; possibly TRBD1 or TRBD2 for D (6 bases each). The CDR3 extends over 13 amino acids. Germline values: CDR1 SGHDT, CDR2 YYEEEE. Trimming cost V 2 bases and J 5 bases, with 9 bases left between them. The DNA for the CDR3 is TGTGCCAGCAGCTTACAGGGAGGAGATACGCAGTATTTT. As protein: CASSLQGGDTQYF.

This clonotype was recorded at least ten times. This sequence joins TRBV7-9 and TRBJ2-3; TRBD2 matches 7 bases. The CDR3 runs 13 residues. With V trimmed by 10 bases and J by 0 bases, 4 bases remained unmatched. Germline V gives CDR1 SEHNR, CDR2 FQNEAQ (reference sequence). CDR3 sequence (DNA): TGTGCCACCGATAGCGGGAGCACAGATACGCAGTATTTT. This codes for CATDSGSTDTQYF.

This chain joins TRBV14 and TRBJ1-6; no firm D call. From germline, CDR1 is SGHDN and CDR2 FVKESK. The CDR3 length is 16 residues. The germline V and J ends were trimmed by 4 bases and 0 bases, with 10 bases remaining between them. CDR3 nucleotide sequence: TGTGCCAGCAGCCTCGACTTAGTCTCCTATAATTCACCCCTCCACTTT. Encoded protein: CASSLDLVSYNSPLHF.

This clonotype was recorded a few times. The V call is TRBV6-5, the J call TRBJ2-7, with TRBD2 matching 11 bases. The CDR3 extends over 17 amino acids. The V gene's germline CDR1 is MNHEY and CDR2 SVGAGI. V was clipped by 6 bases and J by 4 bases; unmatched bases: 14. This CDR3 reads CASRRRTSGRTLYEQYF. Here the CDR3 DNA reads TGTGCCAGCAGAAGGAGGACTAGCGGGCGGACCTTGTACGAGCAGTACTTC.

V and J are TRBV7-2 and TRBJ2-2, with a possible D match to TRBD2 (7 bases). V was pared by 3 bases and J by 3 bases, with 14 bases between. The CDR3 has 16 amino acids. From germline, CDR1 is SGHTA and CDR2 FQGNSA. CDR3: CASSFLGGADTGELFF. The CDR3 DNA follows: TGTGCCAGCAGCTTTCTAGGGGGGGCGGACACCGGGGAGCTGTTTTTT.

The DNA for the CDR3 is TGTGCCAGCAGCTTAGTCTCGGGACAGTATAGCAATCAGCCCCAGCATTTT. Amino acids: CASSLVSGQYSNQPQHF. The chain has TRBV7-2 and TRBJ1-5; TRBD1 matches 7 bases. Germline CDR1 and CDR2: SGHTA and FQGNSA. The CDR3 has 17 amino acids. Trimming cost V 1 base and J 0 bases; bases outside gene matches: 6.

At least ten counts were recorded for this clonotype. V and J are TRBV12-3 or TRBV12-4 and TRBJ2-5; tentatively, D is TRBD1 (6 bases). V lost 5 bases, J lost 5 bases, and 12 bases lay in between. This CDR3 comprises 13 residues. The CDR3 loop reads CASSGWTDETQYF. CDR3 nucleotides: TGTGCCAGCAGTGGATGGACAGACGAGACCCAGTACTTC.

This rearrangement joins TRBV9 to TRBJ1-2, with TRBD1 matching 12 bases. V gave up 3 bases and J gave up 7 bases; unmatched junction bases: 4. Germline V gene lookup returns CDR1 SGDLS and CDR2 YYNGEE. The CDR3 runs 14 residues. CDR3 sequence: CASSAGTGGRGYTF. The CDR3 DNA reads TGTGCCAGCAGCGCCGGGACAGGGGGCCGTGGCTACACCTTC. Looking up the rest from reference TRBV9 and TRBJ1-2 gives the full variable domain: DSGVTQTPKHLITATGQRVTLRCSPRSGDLSVYWYQQSLDQGLQFLIQYYNGEERAKGNILERFSAQQFPDLHSELNLSSLELGDSALYFCASSAGTGGRGYTFGSGTRLTVV.

There are many counts of this clonotype. The chain uses TRBV6-2 or TRBV6-3 and TRBJ1-2; D is ambiguous. Germline CDR1 and CDR2: MNHEY and SVGEGT. The V gene lost 6 bases and the J gene lost 8 bases, with 10 bases spanning the gap. The CDR3 sequence is 11 residues long. The CDR3 reads CASSGLLGYTF. Here the CDR3 DNA reads TGTGCCAGCAGCGGCCTCTTGGGCTACACCTTC.

This clonotype was found a few times. The chain combines TRBV19 with TRBJ2-3; TRBD2 agrees at 7 bases. CDR3 length: 15 residues. V trimming: 4 bases; J trimming: 5 bases; junction bases outside the gene matches: 9. Per the germline V gene, CDR1 is LNHDA and CDR2 is SQIVND (reference sequence). The DNA of the CDR3 is TGTGCCAGTAGTACCAGCGGGGATCATCAAGATACGCAGTATTTT. The encoded protein is CASSTSGDHQDTQYF. Full variable domain (remainder filled in from reference TRBV19 and TRBJ2-3): DGGITQSPKYLFRKEGQNVTLSCEQNLNHDAMYWYRQDPGQGLRLIYYSQIVNDFQKGDIAEGYSVSREKKESFPLTVTSAQKNPTAFYLCASSTSGDHQDTQYFGPGTRLTVL.

In this sample, this clonotype turned up many times. The V call is TRBV7-2, the J call TRBJ2-5; the D gene is possibly TRBD1 (6 bases). Germline V gene sequence: CDR1 SGHTA, CDR2 FQGNSA. Trimming stripped 3 bases from V and 1 base from J, with 15 bases between. This CDR3 contains 16 residues. The CDR3: CASSFRQGLTQETQYF. CDR3 DNA: TGTGCCAGCAGCTTCAGGCAGGGGCTCACCCAAGAGACCCAGTACTTC.